This T cell receptor (beta chain) was captured by sequencing in a study of cytomegalovirus exposure and HLA in healthy donors (dated by TCRdb to about 2017). Broadly, across the study: According to an earlier analysis of a few hundred of the donors, 150 million to 200 million T cells yielded roughly 110 million unique TCR beta sequences and approximately 280 Gb of sequence data. Approximately 310 gigabases of sequencing data and around 88 million unique TCR sequences made up an early release that covered 500 to 700 HLA-typed donors. Among the roughly 400 genotyped donors, roughly 80% belonged to the genetic ancestry cluster associated with self-reported Caucasian donors. The study aimed to test whether signatures of past pathogen exposure could be identified by cataloging public T cell receptors. The study used immunosequencing to profile the T cell repertoires of around 600 subjects and linked those repertoires to cytomegalovirus serostatus. A separate validation cohort of approximately 120 different subjects was used in addition to the approximately 640-subject first cohort. The study combined high-throughput TCR immunosequencing, statistical association of individual TCRs with disease status, and machine learning to predict cytomegalovirus infection status. To study patterns of TCR occurrence, a later analysis re-analyzed previously published TCR beta repertoires from 550 to 800 donors and added high-resolution HLA genotyping. In the later analysis, no new phenotypic data were used to find candidate immune exposures; instead, reliance was placed on TCR beta sequences and their occurrence across donors. In an earlier analysis of about 590 of the donors, high-throughput TCR beta sequencing was used to judge whether each TCR beta V gene segment behaved as functional or pseudogenic. Donor age, sex, ethnicity and CMV serostatus were collected together with the repertoire data. Genome-wide SNP genotypes for about 60% of the roughly 700 donors were used in a later genetic analysis, which treated that subset as a discovery cohort. Every repertoire in the discovery cohort had been generated on one and the same sequencing platform. Class I and class II HLA loci were covered by the typing at four-digit resolution. The number of donors typed differed by locus, with roughly 629-640 for A, B, C, DRB1 and DQB1, around 520 for DQA1, approximately 580 for DPA1, and approximately 470 for DPB1. About five DR-DQ haplotypes were treated as single units for association and clustering because of strong linkage in the cohort. Across some 400 genotyped donors of the cohort, an average of roughly 250,000 unique TCR beta nucleotide sequences per donor were sequenced, and 15% to 20% of those sequences were non-productive. Broad study findings and their caveats: In vitro tests confirmed that a few of the cytomegalovirus-associated TCR beta chains recognize cytomegalovirus antigens. Linkage disequilibrium might explain the correlated functional status among segregating V segments, but an unknown experimental factor could not be excluded. In a later analysis, HLA-associated TCR beta chains showed more clonal expansion and lower generation probabilities than non-associated chains that were equally common. HLA typing was unavailable for some donors at each locus, so association tests used only the typed subset. Immune exposure information for the cohort was limited to CMV serostatus. A further reported finding was that TCR beta sequences accurately predicted the HLA-A and HLA-B alleles for most subjects in the first cohort. A total of 150 to 200 TCR beta chains were listed by the study as associated with cytomegalovirus. Because counts were too low, around 17 rarely observed V segments, including chromosome 9 orphons, were left out of the earlier analysis of 587 of the donors. In a later analysis, the rate of TCR association differed among HLA loci, with DRB1 alleles having the most associated TCRs and HLA-C alleles having the fewest. Assigning TCR associations to individual alleles was difficult when HLA alleles, especially DR and DQ, strongly co-occurred. The classifier was reported to diagnose cytomegalovirus status with high specificity and sensitivity in both the original and validation cohorts. While some public TCRs were present in many individuals, most TCR sequences turned up only very rarely across donors. In a later analysis, several top co-occurrence clusters were reported to appear linked to parvovirus B19, influenza, CMV and Epstein-Barr virus. Sequencing depth was assumed to be roughly uniform across donors in the presence/absence analyses, though that assumption may not hold. An earlier analysis of approximately 540 of the donors showed that most TCR beta V segments appeared in productive rearrangements either about 87% or about 30% of the time, which broadly matched IMGT annotations. The authors suggested that the approach could potentially be extended to other disease states and immunological phenotypes. In a later analysis, most CMV-associated TCR beta chains were found to appear HLA-restricted, with HLA associations seemingly driven largely by CMV exposure. A group of highly shared sequence variants was considered likely to be a technical artifact of the sequencing pipeline. Some IMGT-functional V segments, including TRBV6-2 and TRBV6-3, could not be distinguished by the 87-base-pair reads and were therefore excluded. An association between a missense DCLRE1C variant and V-gene and J-gene trimming of TCR beta chains was found in a later genetic analysis and replicated in an independent cohort. A later genetic analysis reported fewer N-insertions in productive TCRs among donors in an Asian-associated ancestry cluster than the roughly 640-donor mean. Only TCR beta chains were sequenced in this cohort, and the absence of alpha or paired-chain data limited detectable features. Specific HLA alleles were associated with 15,000 to 20,000 TCR beta sequences at a false discovery rate of 0.05 in a later analysis.

On this clone: It has no known antigen specificity.

The cohort comprised more than 550 healthy bone marrow donors. All cohort members were sampled while nominally healthy, although unrecorded immune exposures were likely present. The donor was CMV seronegative and was included in the group of a few hundred seronegative cohort members. A peripheral blood sample was collected from each donor, and TCR beta sequencing was performed on peripheral blood mononuclear cells. The Qiagen DNeasy Blood Extraction Kit was used to extract genomic DNA from the blood cell samples. There are 13 amino acids in the CDR3, from cysteine to phenylalanine inclusive. The kept DNA is CDR3 alone, 39 bases in frame from the first base. CDR1 MDHEN and CDR2 SYDVKM are derived from the germline V gene. V is reduced by 6 bases and J by 0 bases, leaving a spacing of 8 bases between them. Library construction relied on the immunoSEQ multiplex PCR assay. The multiplex PCR relied on a mix of 60 forward primers for TCR Vbeta segments and 13 reverse primers for TCR Jbeta segments. The CDR3 region of rearranged TCR beta genes was amplified from genomic DNA by a multiplex PCR assay. The amplified TCR beta libraries were sequenced on the Illumina HiSeq System as 87-base-pair reads. From the authors' description of their analysis: Across the 500 to 750 repertoires, a later analysis counted about 81 million unique TCR beta chains, around 10 million of which were shared by at least two donors. To remove PCR and sequencing errors, raw reads were error-corrected and collapsed into unique sequences using a nearest-neighbor algorithm that merged closely related sequences. To assign V, D and J gene segments, CDR3 sequences were aligned to IMGT reference sequences. For a sequence to be retained, at least a six-nucleotide match to both a V gene segment and a J gene segment was required. A rearrangement counted as productive if the CDR3 had no stop codons and remained in frame with V and J, and every other rearrangement counted as non-productive. Following IMGT convention, CDR3 was defined as the stretch from the second conserved V-encoded cysteine to the conserved J-encoded phenylalanine. The earlier analysis of 450 to 750 of the donors excluded any sequence lacking an unambiguous match to a single V gene segment. An earlier analysis of 500 to 600 of the donors classified V segments as functional when productive rearrangements were above 56.7% and as segregating when the standard deviation between donors was above 5%. To diagnose cytomegalovirus status from the catalog of TCR beta chain sequences, a statistical classification framework was built. A later analysis assigned V and J genes by comparing TCR nucleotide sequences with IMGT/GENE-DB human TR gene sequences. Using the TCRdist pipeline, a later analysis assigned CDR3 sequences along with most-parsimonious VDJ recombination scenarios. In a later analysis, every TCR beta chain was defined by the combination of its CDR3 amino acid sequence and its V-gene family, and reads without a unique V-gene family were dropped. In a later analysis, several hundred highly shared, low-generation-probability nucleotide sequences were removed to address suspected cross-contamination and a sequencing artifact. In a later analysis, a clonal expansion index was calculated for each public chain from normalized within-repertoire ranks of inferred template counts. Generation probabilities in a later analysis came from a VDJ recombination model fitted to out-of-frame rearrangements, and those results were checked against IGoR. In a later analysis, TCR-TCR, TCR-HLA and TCR-CMV co-occurrence was scored with hypergeometric tests, and a repertoire-size bias correction was applied to TCR pairs. In a later analysis, false discovery rates were estimated by permuting HLA or CMV assignments 20 times. In a later analysis, co-occurring TCRs were grouped with DBSCAN, and TCRdist sequence similarity was added when clustering was performed within HLA-allele-positive subsets. Repertoires with fewer than 30,000 or more than 120,000 public chains, plus five repertoires with anomalous nucleotide sharing, were excluded from co-occurrence clustering. Drawn from immuneACCESS, this table holds only the in-frame rearrangements with V and J called that TCRdb kept. Clones are partly lost; checked studies trace under half to an unresolved V gene and leave the rest unexplained. The D gene and trimming were derived from the DNA, and the V and J assignments and clone size from that table. The sample's table lists a count of around 46,000 clones. Jointly, the top ten make up approximately 1.2% of the sample.

The chain employs TRBV28 and TRBJ1-1; the D gene lacks a confident call. Input material: PBMCs. The TCR was taken from a woman aged 40 to 49 in good health and CMV-seronegative. The DNA sequence is given as TGTGCCAGCAGGCTCGGTTTGAACACTGAAGCTTTCTTT. This translates into CASRLGLNTEAFF.